This TCR beta chain was recorded in a study of T cells in Graves' hyperthyroidism and ophthalmopathy. Study results and caveats: Separating ophthalmopathy from stable hyperthyroidism was achieved by a 13 V-J model.

The V gene's germline CDR1 is SGHDT and CDR2 YYEEEE. The V end lost 4 bases, the J end lost 0 bases, and 11 bases lay between the germline ends. The length of the CDR3 is 14 residues. TCR beta CDR3 region amplification was performed from RNA transcripts. Initially, a first-round RT-PCR of the TCR CDR3 employed the HTBI primer set. TCRdb analysed the multiplex PCR reads with MiXCR anew, one entry per CDR3 protein. The sample contains about 380,000 distinct CDR3 sequences, around 14% of which appear only once. Graves' hyperthyroidism was deemed stable given no ophthalmopathy progression within 18 months. The study excluded patients with uncontrolled infection, other autoimmune disease, pregnancy or lactation. There are a few counts of this clonotype. Its antigen is unknown.

V and J are TRBV5-6 and TRBJ2-7; D not certain. Sequenced input: blood. The sequence was obtained from a woman aged 55-70 years with Graves' hyperthyroidism. The CDR3 is CASSRTDNSYEQYF. In nucleotides, the CDR3 is TGTGCCAGCAGCCGCACAGACAACTCCTACGAGCAGTACTTC.